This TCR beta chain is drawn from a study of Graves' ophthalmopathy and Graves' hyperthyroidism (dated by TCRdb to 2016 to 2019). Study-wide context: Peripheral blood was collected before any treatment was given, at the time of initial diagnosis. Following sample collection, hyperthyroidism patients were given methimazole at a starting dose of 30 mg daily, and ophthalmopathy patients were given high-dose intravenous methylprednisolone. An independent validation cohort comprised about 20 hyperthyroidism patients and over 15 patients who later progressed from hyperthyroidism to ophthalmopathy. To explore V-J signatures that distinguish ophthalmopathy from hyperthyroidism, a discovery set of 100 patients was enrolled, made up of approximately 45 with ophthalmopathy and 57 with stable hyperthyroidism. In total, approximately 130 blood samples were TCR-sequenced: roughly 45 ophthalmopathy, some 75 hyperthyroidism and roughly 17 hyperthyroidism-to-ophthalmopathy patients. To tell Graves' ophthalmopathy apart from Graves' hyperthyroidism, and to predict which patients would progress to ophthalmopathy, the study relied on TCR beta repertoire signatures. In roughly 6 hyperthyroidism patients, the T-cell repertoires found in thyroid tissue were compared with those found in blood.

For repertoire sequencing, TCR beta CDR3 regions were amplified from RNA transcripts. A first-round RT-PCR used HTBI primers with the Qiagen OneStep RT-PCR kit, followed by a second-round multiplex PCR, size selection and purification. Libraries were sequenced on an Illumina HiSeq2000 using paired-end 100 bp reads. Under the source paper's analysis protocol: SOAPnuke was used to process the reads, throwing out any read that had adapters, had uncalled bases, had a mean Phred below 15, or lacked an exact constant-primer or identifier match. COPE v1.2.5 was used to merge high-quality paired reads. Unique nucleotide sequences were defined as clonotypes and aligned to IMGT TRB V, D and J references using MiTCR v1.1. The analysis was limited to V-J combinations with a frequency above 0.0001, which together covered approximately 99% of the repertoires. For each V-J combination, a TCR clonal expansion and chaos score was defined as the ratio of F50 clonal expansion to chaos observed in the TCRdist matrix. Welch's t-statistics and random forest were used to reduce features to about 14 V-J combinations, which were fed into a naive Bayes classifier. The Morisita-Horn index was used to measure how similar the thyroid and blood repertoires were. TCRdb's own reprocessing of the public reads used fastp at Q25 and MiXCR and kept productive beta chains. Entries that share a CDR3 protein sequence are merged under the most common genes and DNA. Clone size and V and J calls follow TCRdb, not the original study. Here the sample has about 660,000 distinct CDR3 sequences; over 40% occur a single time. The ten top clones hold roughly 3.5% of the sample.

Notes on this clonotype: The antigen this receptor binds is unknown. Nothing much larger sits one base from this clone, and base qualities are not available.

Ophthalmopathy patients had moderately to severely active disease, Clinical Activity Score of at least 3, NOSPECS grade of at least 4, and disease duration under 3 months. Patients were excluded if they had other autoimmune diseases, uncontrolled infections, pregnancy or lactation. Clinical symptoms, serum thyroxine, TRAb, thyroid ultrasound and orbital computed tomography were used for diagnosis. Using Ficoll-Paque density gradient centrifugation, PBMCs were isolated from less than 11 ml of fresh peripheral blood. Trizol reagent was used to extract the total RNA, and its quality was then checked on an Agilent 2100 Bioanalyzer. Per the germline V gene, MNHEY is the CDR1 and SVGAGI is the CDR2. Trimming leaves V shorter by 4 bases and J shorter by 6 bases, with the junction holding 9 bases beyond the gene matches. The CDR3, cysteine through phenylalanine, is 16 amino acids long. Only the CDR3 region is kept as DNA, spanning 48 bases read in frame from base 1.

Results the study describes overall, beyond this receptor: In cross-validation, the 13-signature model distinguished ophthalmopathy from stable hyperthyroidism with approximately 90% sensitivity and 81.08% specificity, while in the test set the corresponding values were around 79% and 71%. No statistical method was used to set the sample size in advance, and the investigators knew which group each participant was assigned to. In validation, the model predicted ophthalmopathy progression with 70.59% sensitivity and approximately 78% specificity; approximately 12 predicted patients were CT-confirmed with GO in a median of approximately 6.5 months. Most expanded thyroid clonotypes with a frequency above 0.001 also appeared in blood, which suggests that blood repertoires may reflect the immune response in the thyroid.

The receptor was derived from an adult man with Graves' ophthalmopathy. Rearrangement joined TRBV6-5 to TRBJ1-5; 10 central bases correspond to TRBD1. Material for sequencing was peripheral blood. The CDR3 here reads CASSSRTGGGSQPQHF. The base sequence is TGTGCCAGCAGTTCACGGACAGGGGGTGGGAGTCAGCCCCAGCATTTT.